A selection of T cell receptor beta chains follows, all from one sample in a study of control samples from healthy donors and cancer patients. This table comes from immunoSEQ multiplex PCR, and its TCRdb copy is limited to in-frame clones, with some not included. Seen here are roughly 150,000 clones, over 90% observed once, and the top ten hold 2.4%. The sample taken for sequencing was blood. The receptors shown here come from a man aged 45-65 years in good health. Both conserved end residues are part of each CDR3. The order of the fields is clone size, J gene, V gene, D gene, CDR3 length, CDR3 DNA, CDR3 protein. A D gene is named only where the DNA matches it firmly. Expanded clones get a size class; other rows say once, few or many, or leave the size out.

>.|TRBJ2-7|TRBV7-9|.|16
TGTGCCAGCAGCTTAGGTAATAGCCGTCCCTCCTACGAGCAGTACTTC
CASSLGNSRPSYEQYF
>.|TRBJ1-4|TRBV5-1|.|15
TGCGCCAGCAGCCCTTATGGGTCAACTAATGAAAAACTGTTTTTT
CASSPYGSTNEKLFF
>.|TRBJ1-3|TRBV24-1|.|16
TGTGCCACCAGTGATGGGATGGGATTCTCTGGAAACACCATATATTTT
CATSDGMGFSGNTIYF
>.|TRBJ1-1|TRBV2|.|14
TGTGCCAGCAGTGCGGAGTTATTGAACACTGAAGCTTTCTTT
CASSAELLNTEAFF
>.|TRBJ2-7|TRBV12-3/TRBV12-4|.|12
TGTGCCAGCAGTACGGCCCTTTACGAGCAGTACTTC
CASSTALYEQYF
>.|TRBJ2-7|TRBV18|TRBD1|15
TGTGCCAGCTCACCATCGGGACAGGGGTTCAACGAGCAGTACTTC
CASSPSGQGFNEQYF
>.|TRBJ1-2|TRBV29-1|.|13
TGCAGCGGTTTGGGGGGGCTGGACTATGGCTACACCTTC
CSGLGGLDYGYTF
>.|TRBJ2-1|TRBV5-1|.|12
TGCGCCAGCAGCTGGGGGGTTGGTGAGCAGTTCTTC
CASSWGVGEQFF
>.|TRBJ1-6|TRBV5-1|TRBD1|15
TGCGCCAGCACCTGGGACAGGGGGAATAATTCACCCCTCCACTTT
CASTWDRGNNSPLHF
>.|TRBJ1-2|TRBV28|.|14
TGTGCCAGCAGTTTATGGCAGGAAGCGGCGGGCTACACCTTC
CASSLWQEAAGYTF
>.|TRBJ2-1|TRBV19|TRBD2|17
TGTGCCAGTAGTTTCGGGAGGCCGGGGAGCTCCTACAATGAGCAGTTCTTC
CASSFGRPGSSYNEQFF
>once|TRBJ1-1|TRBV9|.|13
TGTGCCAGCAGCGTAGTATCTGGCAGTGAAGCTTTCTTT
CASSVVSGSEAFF
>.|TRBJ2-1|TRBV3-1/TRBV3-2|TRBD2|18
TGTGCCAGCAGCCATTTAGGACTAGCGGGAGGACCCTACAATGAGCAGTTCTTC
CASSHLGLAGGPYNEQFF
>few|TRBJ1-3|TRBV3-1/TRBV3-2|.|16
TGTGCCAGCAGCCAGCCGTACAGTAGCTCTGGAAACACCATATATTTT
CASSQPYSSSGNTIYF
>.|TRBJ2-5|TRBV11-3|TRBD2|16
TGTGCCAGCAGCTTAGGGGCTAGCGGGAGTTTGGAGACCCAGTACTTC
CASSLGASGSLETQYF
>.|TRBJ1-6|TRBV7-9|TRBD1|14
TGTGCCAGCAGAGTGGGACAGGAGAATTCACCCCTCCACTTT
CASRVGQENSPLHF
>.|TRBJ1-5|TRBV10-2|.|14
TGCGCCAGCAGTGAGTCAGGTATCAATCAGCCCCAGCATTTT
CASSESGINQPQHF
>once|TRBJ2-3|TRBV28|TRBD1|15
TGTGCCAGCAGTTTGGTGAGACAGGGGGGCGATACGCAGTATTTT
CASSLVRQGGDTQYF
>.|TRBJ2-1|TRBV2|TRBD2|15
TGTGCCAGCAGTGAAATAGCGGGAGGGAGTGATGAGCAGTTCTTC
CASSEIAGGSDEQFF
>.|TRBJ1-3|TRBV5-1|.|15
TGCGCCAGCAGCTTGGAAAGGGGCCCTGGAAACACCATATATTTT
CASSLERGPGNTIYF
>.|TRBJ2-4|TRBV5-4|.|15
TGTGCCAGCAGCTTGGCGGGTGGGGCGGGGAACATTCAGTACTTC
CASSLAGGAGNIQYF
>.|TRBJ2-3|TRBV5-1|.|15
TGCGCCAGCAGCTTTTCGGGGACTAGCACAGATACGCAGTATTTT
CASSFSGTSTDTQYF
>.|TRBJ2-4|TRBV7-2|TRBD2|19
TGTGCCAGCAGCTTAATGAGTGGGACTAGCGGGGCGGAGGTGTACATTCAGTACTTC
CASSLMSGTSGAEVYIQYF